This TCR beta chain was identified during a study of OX40 agonist ivuxolimab in advanced cancers. In the study overall: Ivuxolimab is a fully human IgG2 antibody that activates OX40 (CD134).

General study findings and limits: Individuals who were partial responders at 0.1-3.0 mg/kg had clonal expansion that ranked among the lowest. Relative to CD4+ cells, CD8+ T cells on average had more expanded clones.

Notes on this clone: Its antigen remains unknown.

The germline V gene has CDR1 WNHNN and CDR2 SYGVQD (reference sequence). This CDR3 spans 12 amino acids. Trimming took 5 bases from V and 9 from J, leaving 11 bases between them. Blood was sampled at baseline, cycle 4 day 1, and cycle 7 day 1. Only in-frame clones appear in the TCRdb table, and some are missing; sequencing was by immunoSEQ multiplex PCR. The sample consists of some 87,000 clones, approximately 91% of them appearing once. Sequenced material: CD4+ or CD8+ T cells sorted from blood, taken in a trial of the OX40 agonist ivuxolimab. The clonotype originates from an adult with an advanced solid tumor such as melanoma, head and neck, liver or kidney cancer. The rearrangement links TRBV10-1 to TRBJ2-1, with D perhaps TRBD1 (6 bases). CDR3: CASSQTGGEQFF. In nucleotides, the CDR3 is TGCGCCAGCAGTCAGACAGGTGGTGAGCAGTTCTTC.